This TCR beta chain appears in the sequencing data of a study of blood T cells in healthy people across ages. Study results and limitations: Estimated diversity, derived from one million T cells, was regarded as an underestimate.

A sample-barcoded 5' primer and a J-beta primer mix were used in a second PCR of roughly 6 to 12 cycles. Per sample, CDR3-containing paired-end reads numbered at least 2.5 million. TCRdb redid the calling of the 5' RACE reads with MiXCR, one entry per CDR3 protein. The sample shows about 1.1 million distinct CDR3 sequences, about two fifths of them seen only once. This clonotype was found a few times. Its antigen is not known. The CDR3 has 12 residues. The germline V gene encodes CDR1 MNHEY and CDR2 SVGEGT. V shed 8 bases and J 14 bases; nucleotides not matched to a gene: 10. The material sequenced was blood. This receptor was obtained from a young man in good health. V is TRBV6-2 or TRBV6-3 and J is TRBJ2-1; TRBD1 matches 9 bases. The CDR3 spells CASGYGTGGEFF. Written as DNA, the CDR3 is TGTGCCAGCGGATACGGAACAGGGGGCGAGTTCTTC.